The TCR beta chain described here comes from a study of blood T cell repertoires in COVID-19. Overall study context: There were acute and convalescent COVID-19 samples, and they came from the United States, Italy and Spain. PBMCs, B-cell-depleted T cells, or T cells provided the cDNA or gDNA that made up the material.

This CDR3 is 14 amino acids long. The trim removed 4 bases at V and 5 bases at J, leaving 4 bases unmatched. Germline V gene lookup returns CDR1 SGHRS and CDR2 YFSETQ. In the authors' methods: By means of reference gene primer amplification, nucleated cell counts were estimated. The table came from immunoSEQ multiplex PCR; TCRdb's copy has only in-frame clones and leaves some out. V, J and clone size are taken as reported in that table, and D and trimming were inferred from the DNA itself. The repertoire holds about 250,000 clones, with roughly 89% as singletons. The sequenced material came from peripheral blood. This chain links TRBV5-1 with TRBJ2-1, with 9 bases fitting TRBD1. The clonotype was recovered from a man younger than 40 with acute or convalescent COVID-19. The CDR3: CASSLQGADNEQFF. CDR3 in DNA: TGCGCCAGCAGCCTACAGGGGGCGGACAATGAGCAGTTCTTC.